The 18 T cell receptor beta chains given below trace back to one sample, sequenced in a study of T cell clonotyping in hematopoietic cell transplantation. Sequencing was performed with immunoSEQ multiplex PCR; in TCRdb, only in-frame clones are kept and a portion is missing. The table has about 5,300 clones, approximately 25% seen once; the top ten hold more than 13%. Here the sequenced sample was peripheral blood mononuclear cells, taken 180 days after allogeneic stem cell transplant. These receptors came from a male patient aged 40 to 50 who had an allogeneic stem cell transplant from an unrelated donor, so the T cells may come from the graft donor. Some clones in this sample may be carry-over from other donors' samples.

The genes are TRBV20-1 and TRBJ1-2, with unresolved D. The V and J ends lost 7 bases and 8 bases respectively, with 14 bases between them. CDR1 DFQATT and CDR2 SNEGSKA come from the germline V gene (reference sequence). The CDR3 is made up of 11 amino acids. This CDR3 is CSVLGIQGYTF. The CDR3 DNA is TGCAGTGTACTGGGTATTCAGGGCTACACCTTC.

The table lists this clone with a few counts. In nucleotides, the CDR3 is TGTGCCAGTAGGAGAGGGACGGGAGCATATGGCTACACCTTC. It codes for CASRRGTGAYGYTF. This rearrangement joins TRBV19 to TRBJ1-2; weak D call: TRBD1 (5 bases). Germline V gene sequence: CDR1 LNHDA, CDR2 SQIVND (reference sequence). The CDR3 loop spans 14 amino acids. V was pared by 6 bases and J by 5 bases, with 16 bases between.

The chain employs TRBV5-6 and TRBJ2-1; D could derive from TRBD1 or TRBD2 (5 bases each). Germline V gene lookup returns CDR1 SGHDT and CDR2 YYEEEE. The length of the CDR3 is 12 residues. V was pared by 3 bases and J by 6 bases, with 7 bases between. CDR3 DNA sequence: TGTGCCAGCAGCTCTGGGGGCAATGAGCAGTTCTTC. It specifies CASSSGGNEQFF. The whole variable domain, filled in from reference TRBV5-6 and TRBJ2-1, reads DAGVTQSPTHLIKTRGQQVTLRCSPKSGHDTVSWYQQALGQGPQFIFQYYEEEERQRGNFPDRFSGHQFPNYSSELNVNALLLGDSALYLCASSSGGNEQFFGPGTRLTVL.

The chain combines TRBV5-6 with TRBJ2-1, with a tentative D call TRBD2 (6 bases). Germline CDR1 is SGHDT and CDR2 is YYEEEE. The CDR3 spans 14 residues. The V end was cut by 3 bases, the J end by 7 bases, with 14 bases between. The CDR3 loop is CASSYPTGGNEQFF. The CDR3 DNA sequence: TGTGCCAGCAGCTACCCTACAGGAGGGAATGAGCAGTTCTTC.

This clone was seen more than once but under ten times. The V gene is TRBV7-2, the J gene TRBJ2-7; TRBD1 or TRBD2 may be the D gene (5 bases each). V gave up 1 base and J gave up 1 base, with 8 bases separating them. Germline loops: CDR1 SGHTA, CDR2 FQGNSA. This CDR3 is 14 amino acids long. CDR3 in amino acids: CASSLGGGSYEQYF. The CDR3 region has the DNA TGTGCCAGCAGCTTAGGTGGGGGTTCCTACGAGCAGTACTTC.

This clone was observed a few times. V gene TRBV9 combines with J gene TRBJ1-6; D is unresolved. Deletions cut 1 base from V and 10 bases from J, with 9 bases between. From germline, CDR1 is SGDLS and CDR2 YYNGEE. The CDR3 spans 13 residues. CDR3 residues: CASSVRIGSPLHF. CDR3 nucleotides: TGTGCCAGCAGCGTACGAATAGGGTCACCCCTCCACTTT.

The chain joins TRBV5-1 to TRBJ1-2; a weak D match, TRBD1 (6 bases). Between the trimmed V and J ends, which lost 4 bases and 7 bases, there was a span of 20 bases. The CDR3 runs to 15 residues. CDR1 and CDR2 from the germline V gene are SGHRS and YFSETQ. The DNA of the CDR3 is TGCGCCAGCAGCGAGTCGAAAGGGGGGCTCCGTGGCTACACCTTC. Translating gives CASSESKGGLRGYTF.

This rearrangement joins TRBV9 to TRBJ2-1, with 12 bases fitting TRBD2. Germline V gene lookup returns CDR1 SGDLS and CDR2 YYNGEE. The CDR3 has 16 amino acids. Germline trimming cut 4 bases from V and 4 bases from J; bases unmatched to any gene: 6. The CDR3 loop is CASSLLTSGGYNEQFF. The CDR3 nucleotides read TGTGCCAGCAGCCTACTGACTAGCGGGGGTTACAATGAGCAGTTCTTC.

This clone occurred a few times. The CDR3 loop is CASSPRLVAFHEQYF. The CDR3 DNA reads TGTGCCAGCAGCCCCCGACTAGTGGCTTTCCACGAGCAGTACTTC. V usage is TRBV9 and J usage is TRBJ2-7; maybe TRBD2 (6 bases). Germline assignment: CDR1 SGDLS and CDR2 YYNGEE. This CDR3 is built from 15 residues. V was trimmed by 4 bases and J by 5 bases, leaving 19 bases between them.

The gene calls are TRBV29-1 and TRBJ2-1; D is possibly TRBD1 (6 bases). The germline V gene encodes CDR1 SQVTM and CDR2 ANQGSEA. This CDR3 is 12 amino acids long. Trimming took off 0 bases at V and 8 bases at J, with 8 bases between the two ends. The CDR3 loop is CSVEDSGDEQFF. CDR3 DNA: TGCAGCGTTGAAGATTCAGGGGATGAGCAGTTCTTC.

This clone has only a few counts. The chain uses TRBV7-8 and TRBJ1-2; D might be TRBD1 (6 bases). V shed 5 bases and J shed 4 bases, with 14 bases lying between them. The CDR3 spans 14 residues. Germline CDR1 reads SGHVS; CDR2 reads FQNEAQ. The DNA for the CDR3 is TGTGCCAGCAGCACCCGACAGGACCTCTATGGCTACACCTTC. Translated, it gives CASSTRQDLYGYTF.

This clone showed up just a few times. The V and J genes are TRBV30 and TRBJ1-1; no reliable D call. Germline lookup yields CDR1 GTSNPN and CDR2 SVGIG (reference sequence). V shed 6 bases and J shed 1 base, with 6 bases lying between them. This CDR3 comprises 11 residues. The CDR3 is CACERNTEAFF. CDR3 in DNA: TGTGCCTGCGAGAGGAACACTGAAGCTTTCTTT.

V gene TRBV30 combines with J gene TRBJ1-6; 10 nucleotides align to TRBD1. Germline V gives CDR1 GTSNPN, CDR2 SVGIG (reference sequence). V was pared by 5 bases and J by 6 bases, with 1 base of the junction left unmatched. The CDR3 length is 13 residues. The CDR3 DNA sequence: TGTGCCTGGGGACAGGGGGTTAATTCACCCCTCCACTTT. Its protein product is CAWGQGVNSPLHF.

This clone has just a few counts. The chain combines TRBV4-2 with TRBJ2-5; no definite D call. Trimming took 4 bases from V and 0 from J, leaving 6 bases between them. The CDR3 contains 13 residues. Germline V lookup: CDR1 LGHNA, CDR2 YNFKEQ. The CDR3, as DNA: TGTGCCAGCAGCCGGAACCACCAAGAGACCCAGTACTTC. Protein product: CASSRNHQETQYF.

This clone has just a few counts. The chain combines TRBV30 with TRBJ1-2; 9 bases line up with TRBD1. CDR3 length: 13 amino acids. Germline trimming cut 5 bases from V and 7 bases from J; bases unmatched to any gene: 8. Germline CDR1 GTSNPN, CDR2 SVGIG (reference sequence). The CDR3 nucleotides read TGTGCCTGGGGGACAGGGTGGAGTCGTGGCTACACCTTC. Its protein is CAWGTGWSRGYTF.

This chain connects TRBV5-1 to TRBJ1-1; D is ambiguous. The V end was cut by 4 bases, the J end by 3 bases, with 10 bases between. CDR1 SGHRS and CDR2 YFSETQ come from the germline V gene. The CDR3 is 13 residues long. The CDR3 DNA follows: TGCGCCAGCAGCCCCGAGCGCGACACTGAAGCTTTCTTT. Its protein is CASSPERDTEAFF.

This clone showed up just a few times. This rearrangement joins TRBV7-3 to TRBJ1-1; no firm D call. V gave up 5 bases and J gave up 4 bases, with 11 bases separating them. CDR1 SGHTA and CDR2 FQGTGA come from the germline V gene. CDR3 size: 13 residues. CDR3 region: CASSVDEGTEAFF. As DNA, the CDR3 is TGTGCCAGCAGCGTGGACGAGGGCACTGAAGCTTTCTTT.

The chain couples TRBV4-2 to TRBJ2-7; no definite D call. V lost 0 bases, J lost 4 bases, and 7 bases lay in between. The germline V gene encodes CDR1 LGHNA and CDR2 YNFKEQ. This CDR3 region has 13 residues. In DNA form, the CDR3 reads TGTGCCAGCAGCCAAGATGTGGAATACGAGCAGTACTTC. It specifies CASSQDVEYEQYF.